The 14 T cell receptor beta chains below all came from one sample that was sequenced in a study of Ad26.COV2.S vaccination and SARS-CoV-2 variants. Repertoires were generated with immunoSEQ multiplex PCR, while TCRdb's copy carries only in-frame clones and drops some. The sample includes about 350,000 clones, 90% to 95% seen only once; the top ten take roughly 3.9%. The sample consisted of peripheral blood, taken after recovery from COVID-19. These receptors were obtained from a human donor who had recovered from COVID-19.

The rearrangement uses TRBV5-1 and TRBJ1-2; no clear D gene. This CDR3 spans 11 amino acids. Germline CDR1 SGHRS, CDR2 YFSETQ. V lost 6 bases to trimming and J lost 8 bases, with 11 bases between them. This CDR3 is CASNSPAGYTF. The CDR3 DNA reads as TGCGCCAGCAACTCCCCAGCGGGCTACACCTTC.

The chain uses TRBV19 and TRBJ2-3; the match to TRBD1 covers 7 bases. CDR1 LNHDA and CDR2 SQIVND come from the germline V gene (reference sequence). CDR3 length: 14 residues. The ends lost 5 bases at V and 2 bases at J; junction bases unmatched: 4. The DNA for the CDR3 is TGTGCCAGTAGTTACAGGGGAAACACAGATACGCAGTATTTT. Translated, it gives CASSYRGNTDTQYF.

This clone was seen only a few times. This chain links TRBV5-1 with TRBJ1-5; D call uncertain. CDR1 is SGHRS and CDR2 is YFSETQ in the germline V gene. Trimming pared 4 bases from V and 7 bases from J, leaving 12 bases between. CDR3 length: 13 amino acids. CDR3 bases: TGCGCCAGCAGCCCCACCGGGGTCCAGCCCCAGCATTTT. Translation gives CASSPTGVQPQHF.

The chain uses TRBV10-3 and TRBJ1-6; 8 bases map to TRBD1. This CDR3 comprises 18 residues. Germline lookup yields CDR1 ENHRY and CDR2 SYGVKD. V dropped 2 bases and J dropped 3; count of bases not matched to a gene: 9. The CDR3 is CAISEGQGKGFYNSPLHF. CDR3 coding DNA: TGTGCCATCAGTGAGGGACAGGGAAAAGGCTTCTATAATTCACCCCTCCACTTT.

The V and J genes are TRBV5-1 and TRBJ2-7; D perhaps matches TRBD2 (5 bases). CDR3 length equals 16 residues. Trimming cost V 4 bases and J 0 bases, with 17 bases left between them. Germline loops: CDR1 SGHRS, CDR2 YFSETQ. The chain's CDR3 is CASSPASQGSSYEQYF. The DNA for the CDR3 is TGCGCCAGCAGCCCCGCCAGTCAAGGGAGCTCCTACGAGCAGTACTTC.

This chain links TRBV6-5 with TRBJ1-1; D not resolved. CDR1 MNHEY and CDR2 SVGAGI come from the germline V gene. The CDR3 has 13 amino acids. Trimming pared 0 bases from V and 6 bases from J, leaving 8 bases between. The CDR3 region has the DNA TGTGCCAGCAGTTACTCGCGGGGAGCTGAAGCTTTCTTT. As protein: CASSYSRGAEAFF.

The chain combines TRBV18 with TRBJ1-1; possibly TRBD1 for D (5 bases). The CDR3 loop spans 13 amino acids. The germline V and J ends were trimmed by 5 bases and 5 bases, with 12 bases remaining between them. Germline CDR1 and CDR2: KGHSH and LQKENI. The CDR3 DNA reads as TGTGCCAGCTCAACGGGACTCTCAACTGAAGCTTTCTTT. Protein: CASSTGLSTEAFF.

CDR3 sequence reads: CASSSRQANTEAFF. The CDR3 bases are TGCGCCAGCAGCTCGAGACAGGCGAACACTGAAGCTTTCTTT. The genes are TRBV5-1 and TRBJ1-1, with D perhaps matching TRBD1 (6 bases). The CDR3 extends over 14 amino acids. CDR1 is SGHRS, CDR2 YFSETQ, per germline. V lost 3 bases, J lost 1 base, and 10 bases lay in between.

The chain recombines TRBV3-1 (or the pseudogene TRBV3-2) with TRBJ2-7; TRBD1 agrees at 8 bases. CDR1 is LGHDT and CDR2 is YNNKEL in the germline V gene (reference sequence). V shed 1 base and J 3 bases; nucleotides not matched to a gene: 2. This CDR3 contains 14 residues. In DNA form, the CDR3 reads TGTGCCAGCAGCCAAGGGGGGACAGGCTACGAGCAGTACTTC. It is translated as CASSQGGTGYEQYF.

The chain carries TRBV19 and TRBJ1-2; D gene unclear. Germline V gives CDR1 LNHDA, CDR2 SQIVND (reference sequence). There are 12 residues in the CDR3. V was pared by 6 bases and J by 3 bases, with 8 bases between. CDR3 residues: CASSHVDYGYTF. The CDR3 DNA sequence: TGTGCCAGTAGCCACGTCGACTATGGCTACACCTTC.

The chain has TRBV5-1 and TRBJ1-2; TRBD1 is a possible D gene (6 bases). CDR3 size: 13 residues. Germline CDR1 and CDR2: SGHRS and YFSETQ. Trimming took off 1 base at V and 8 bases at J, with 12 bases between the two ends. The CDR3 DNA sequence: TGCGCCAGCAGCTTGCCAGGGGACGACGGCTACACCTTC. Translated: CASSLPGDDGYTF.

The rearrangement uses TRBV5-1 and TRBJ1-1, with TRBD1 matching 10 bases. Germline lookup yields CDR1 SGHRS and CDR2 YFSETQ. Trimming cost V 1 base and J 4 bases; bases outside gene matches: 1. The CDR3 is 14 residues long. The CDR3 loop is CASSLWDRGTEAFF. The CDR3 DNA follows: TGCGCCAGCAGCTTGTGGGACAGGGGCACTGAAGCTTTCTTT.

The chain carries TRBV6-5 and TRBJ2-7; D uncertain. The CDR3 consists of 14 residues. From germline, CDR1 is MNHEY and CDR2 SVGAGI. The V end lost 5 bases, the J end lost 0 bases, and 11 bases lay between the germline ends. The CDR3 DNA reads TGTGCCAGCAGTAAGGACGGCAACTCCTACGAGCAGTACTTC. Its protein is CASSKDGNSYEQYF.

This clone was detected only once. The V gene is TRBV6-5, the J gene TRBJ1-1; D gene ambiguous. This CDR3 comprises 14 residues. Trimming pared 0 bases from V and 7 bases from J, leaving 12 bases between. The V gene's germline CDR1 is MNHEY and CDR2 SVGAGI. The CDR3 reads CASSYSAGPLEAFF. CDR3 nucleotides: TGTGCCAGCAGTTACTCGGCCGGCCCTCTTGAAGCTTTCTTT.